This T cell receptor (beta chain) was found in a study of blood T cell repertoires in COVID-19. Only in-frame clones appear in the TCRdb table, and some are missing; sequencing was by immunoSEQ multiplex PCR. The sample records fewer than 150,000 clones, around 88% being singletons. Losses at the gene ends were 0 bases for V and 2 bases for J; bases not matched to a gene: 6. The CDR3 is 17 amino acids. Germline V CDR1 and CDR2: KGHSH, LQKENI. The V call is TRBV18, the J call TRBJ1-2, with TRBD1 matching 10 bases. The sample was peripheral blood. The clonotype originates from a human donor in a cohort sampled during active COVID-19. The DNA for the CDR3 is TGTGCCAGCTCACCACCCGATACGGGACAGGGGAACTATGGCTACACCTTC. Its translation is CASSPPDTGQGNYGYTF.